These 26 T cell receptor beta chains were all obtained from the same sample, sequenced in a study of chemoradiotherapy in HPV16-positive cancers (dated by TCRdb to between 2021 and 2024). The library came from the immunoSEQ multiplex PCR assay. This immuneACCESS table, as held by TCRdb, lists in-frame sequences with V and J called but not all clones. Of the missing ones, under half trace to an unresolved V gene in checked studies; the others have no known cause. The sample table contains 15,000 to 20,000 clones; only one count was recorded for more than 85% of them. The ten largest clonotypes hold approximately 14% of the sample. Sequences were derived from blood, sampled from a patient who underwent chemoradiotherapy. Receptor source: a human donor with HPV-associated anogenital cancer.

CDR3 sequence reads: CASSPRGYGYTF. The CDR3 nucleotides are TGTGCCAGCAGTCCCCGGGGGTATGGCTACACCTTC. V usage is TRBV6-5 and J usage is TRBJ1-2, with D perhaps matching TRBD1 (5 bases). The CDR3 sequence is 12 residues long. Between the trimmed V and J ends, which lost 5 bases and 5 bases, there was a span of 9 bases. CDR1 is MNHEY and CDR2 is SVGAGI in the germline V gene.

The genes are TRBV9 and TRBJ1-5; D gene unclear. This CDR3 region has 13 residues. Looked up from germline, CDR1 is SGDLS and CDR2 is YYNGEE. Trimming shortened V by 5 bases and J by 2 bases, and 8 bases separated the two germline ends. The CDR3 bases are TGTGCCAGCAGGAGGGTAGGCAATCAGCCCCAGCATTTT. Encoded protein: CASRRVGNQPQHF.

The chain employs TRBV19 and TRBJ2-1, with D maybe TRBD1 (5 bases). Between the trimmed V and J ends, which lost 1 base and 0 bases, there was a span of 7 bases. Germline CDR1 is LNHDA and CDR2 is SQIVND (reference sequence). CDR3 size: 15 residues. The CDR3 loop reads CASSIGTISYNEQFF. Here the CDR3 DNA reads TGTGCCAGTAGTATAGGGACAATCTCCTACAATGAGCAGTTCTTC.

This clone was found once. The CDR3 is CASSLRTGFDGYTF. In DNA, the CDR3 is TGTGCCAGCAGTCTCCGGACAGGGTTCGATGGCTACACCTTC. The V gene is TRBV6-6, the J gene TRBJ1-2; 8 bases fit TRBD1. V shed 5 bases, J shed 6 bases, and the junction held 8 bases outside the gene matches. The CDR3 is made up of 14 amino acids. CDR1 MNHNY and CDR2 SVGAGI come from the germline V gene (reference sequence).

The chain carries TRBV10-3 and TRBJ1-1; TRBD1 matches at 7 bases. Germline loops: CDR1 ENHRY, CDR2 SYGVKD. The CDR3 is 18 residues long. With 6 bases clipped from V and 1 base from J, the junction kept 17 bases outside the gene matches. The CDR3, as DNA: TGTGCCATCAGGGTACTCGGGACAGTCGGGAGGACGAACACTGAAGCTTTCTTT. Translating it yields CAIRVLGTVGRTNTEAFF.

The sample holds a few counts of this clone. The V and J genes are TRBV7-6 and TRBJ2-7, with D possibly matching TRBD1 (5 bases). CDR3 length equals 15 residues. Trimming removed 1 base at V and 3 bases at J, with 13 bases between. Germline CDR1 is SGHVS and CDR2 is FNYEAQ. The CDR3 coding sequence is TGTGCCAGCAGCTTAGAGGCAGGGCATCACTACGAGCAGTACGTC. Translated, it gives CASSLEAGHHYEQYV.

CDR3 residues: CASSEMTEAFF. The CDR3, as DNA: TGTGCCAGCAGTGAAATGACTGAAGCTTTCTTT. The chain couples TRBV2 to TRBJ1-1; D is unclear. The V and J ends lost 2 bases and 5 bases respectively, with 3 bases between them. This CDR3 has 11 residues. Germline V CDR1 and CDR2: SNHLY, FYNNEI.

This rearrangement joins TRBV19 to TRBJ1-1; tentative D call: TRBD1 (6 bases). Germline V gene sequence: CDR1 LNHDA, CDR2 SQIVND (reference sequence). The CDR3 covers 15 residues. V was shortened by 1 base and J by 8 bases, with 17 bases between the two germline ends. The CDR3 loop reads CASSIVPKMGQEAFF. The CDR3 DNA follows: TGTGCCAGTAGTATAGTCCCCAAGATGGGACAAGAAGCTTTCTTT.

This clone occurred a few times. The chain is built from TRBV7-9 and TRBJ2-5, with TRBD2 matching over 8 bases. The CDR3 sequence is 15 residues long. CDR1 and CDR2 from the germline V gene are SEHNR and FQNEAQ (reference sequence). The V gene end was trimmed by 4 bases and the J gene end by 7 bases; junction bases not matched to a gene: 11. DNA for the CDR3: TGTGCCAGCAGCTCCTTACCGGGACTAGTTGGGACCCAGTACTTC. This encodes CASSSLPGLVGTQYF.

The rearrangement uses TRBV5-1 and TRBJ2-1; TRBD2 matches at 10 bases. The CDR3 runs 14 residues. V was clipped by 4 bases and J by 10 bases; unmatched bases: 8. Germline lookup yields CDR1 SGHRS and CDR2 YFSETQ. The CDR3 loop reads CASSPGLAFREQFF. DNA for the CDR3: TGCGCCAGCAGCCCGGGACTAGCGTTCAGGGAGCAGTTCTTC.

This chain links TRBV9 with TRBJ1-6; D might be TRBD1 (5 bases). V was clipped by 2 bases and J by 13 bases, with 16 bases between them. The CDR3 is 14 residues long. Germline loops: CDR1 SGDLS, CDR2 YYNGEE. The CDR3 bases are TGTGCCAGCAGCGTCGCCTGGGGCGAACGTCCCCTCCACTTT. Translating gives CASSVAWGERPLHF.

Here the CDR3 DNA reads TGTGCCAGCAGTGAAGCTATTAGCAGGGGAAATGGCTACACCTTC. This translates into CASSEAISRGNGYTF. The V gene is TRBV6-1, the J gene TRBJ1-2, with D maybe TRBD1 (6 bases). CDR1 and CDR2 (germline): MNHNS, SASEGT. V was cut by 0 bases and J by 6 bases, with 14 bases left in between. This CDR3 contains 15 residues.

CDR3 sequence reads: CASSPGGMNTEAFF. CDR3 in DNA: TGTGCCAGCAGCCCCGGAGGGATGAACACTGAAGCTTTCTTT. The V and J genes are TRBV9 and TRBJ1-1; D not resolved. The V end was cut by 4 bases, the J end by 0 bases, with 10 bases between. Looked up from germline, CDR1 is SGDLS and CDR2 is YYNGEE. This CDR3 spans 14 amino acids.

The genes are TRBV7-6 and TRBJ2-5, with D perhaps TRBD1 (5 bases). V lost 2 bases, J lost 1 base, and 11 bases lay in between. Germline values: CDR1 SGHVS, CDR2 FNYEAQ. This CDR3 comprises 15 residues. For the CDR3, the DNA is TGTGCCAGCAGCTTATCCAGGGCCCGCCAAGAGACCCAGTACTTC. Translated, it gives CASSLSRARQETQYF.

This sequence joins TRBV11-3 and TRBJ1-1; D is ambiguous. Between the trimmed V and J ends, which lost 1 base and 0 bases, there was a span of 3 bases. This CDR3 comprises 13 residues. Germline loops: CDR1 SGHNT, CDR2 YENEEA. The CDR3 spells CASSLGLNTEAFF. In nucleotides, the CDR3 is TGTGCCAGCAGCTTAGGGCTGAACACTGAAGCTTTCTTT.

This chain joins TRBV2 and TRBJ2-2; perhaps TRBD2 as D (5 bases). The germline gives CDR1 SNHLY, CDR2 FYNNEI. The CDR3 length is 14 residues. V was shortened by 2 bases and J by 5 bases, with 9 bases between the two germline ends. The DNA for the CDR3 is TGTGCCAGCAGTGAAATCGAGGGTACCGGGGAGCTGTTTTTT. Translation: CASSEIEGTGELFF.

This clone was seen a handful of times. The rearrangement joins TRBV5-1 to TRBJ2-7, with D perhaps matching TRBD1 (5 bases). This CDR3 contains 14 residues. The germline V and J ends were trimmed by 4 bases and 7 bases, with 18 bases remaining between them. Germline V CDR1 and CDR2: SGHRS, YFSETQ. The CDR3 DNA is TGCGCCAGCAGCCTTGATCAGGGTCCGAGGGAGCAGTACGTC. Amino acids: CASSLDQGPREQYV.

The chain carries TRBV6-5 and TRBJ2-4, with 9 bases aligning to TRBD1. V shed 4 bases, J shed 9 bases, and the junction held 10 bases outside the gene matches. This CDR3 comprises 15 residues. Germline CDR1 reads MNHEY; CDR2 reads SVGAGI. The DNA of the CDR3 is TGTGCCAGCAGTTTTGGGGGACAGGGAAGCGGCATTCAGTACTTC. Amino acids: CASSFGGQGSGIQYF.

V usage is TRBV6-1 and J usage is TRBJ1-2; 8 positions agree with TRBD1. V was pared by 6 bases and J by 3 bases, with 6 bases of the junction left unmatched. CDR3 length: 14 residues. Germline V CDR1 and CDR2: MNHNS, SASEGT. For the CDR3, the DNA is TGTGCCAGCAGAACTCCAGGGGGCGACTATGGCTACACCTTC. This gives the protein CASRTPGGDYGYTF.

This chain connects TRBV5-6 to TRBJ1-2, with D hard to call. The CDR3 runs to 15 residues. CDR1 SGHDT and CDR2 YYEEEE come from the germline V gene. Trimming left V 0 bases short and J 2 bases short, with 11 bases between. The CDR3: CASSLGQWANYGYTF. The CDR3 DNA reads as TGTGCCAGCAGCTTGGGACAATGGGCAAACTATGGCTACACCTTC.

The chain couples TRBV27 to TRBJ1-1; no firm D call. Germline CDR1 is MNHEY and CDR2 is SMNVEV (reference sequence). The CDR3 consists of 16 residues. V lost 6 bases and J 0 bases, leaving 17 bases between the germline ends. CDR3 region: CASSLRPGGMNTEAFF. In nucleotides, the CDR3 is TGTGCCAGCAGCCTTAGACCCGGAGGCATGAACACTGAAGCTTTCTTT.

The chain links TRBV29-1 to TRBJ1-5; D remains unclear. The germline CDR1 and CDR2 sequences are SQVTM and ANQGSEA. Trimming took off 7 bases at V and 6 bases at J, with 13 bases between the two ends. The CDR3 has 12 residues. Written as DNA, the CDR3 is TGCAGCGCCCAAGGTCTCGGTCAGCCCCAGCATTTT. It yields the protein CSAQGLGQPQHF.

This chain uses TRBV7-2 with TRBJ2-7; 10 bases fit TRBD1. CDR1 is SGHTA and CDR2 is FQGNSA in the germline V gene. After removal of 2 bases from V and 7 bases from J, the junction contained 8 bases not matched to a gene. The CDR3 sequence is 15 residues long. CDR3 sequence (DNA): TGTGCCAGCAGCTTATTCGACAGGGGGCGTTGGGAGCAGTACGTC. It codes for CASSLFDRGRWEQYV.

The CDR3 DNA follows: TGTGCCAGCAGTTTCAGGCAGACTAACTATGGCTACACCTTC. This gives the protein CASSFRQTNYGYTF. This rearrangement joins TRBV27 to TRBJ1-2; no definite D call. The CDR3 runs 14 residues. The germline gives CDR1 MNHEY, CDR2 SMNVEV (reference sequence). V lost 3 bases, J lost 0 bases, and 8 bases lay in between.

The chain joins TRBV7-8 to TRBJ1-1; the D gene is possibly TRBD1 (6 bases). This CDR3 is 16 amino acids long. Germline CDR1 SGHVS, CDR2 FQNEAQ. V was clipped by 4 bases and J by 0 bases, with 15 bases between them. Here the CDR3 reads CASSSAGAVVNTEAFF. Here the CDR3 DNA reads TGTGCCAGCAGCTCAGCGGGGGCAGTGGTGAACACTGAAGCTTTCTTT.

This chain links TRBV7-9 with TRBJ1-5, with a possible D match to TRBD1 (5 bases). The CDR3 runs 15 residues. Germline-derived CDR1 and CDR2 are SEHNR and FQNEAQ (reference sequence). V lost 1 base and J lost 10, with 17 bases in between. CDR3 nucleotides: TGTGCCAGCAGCTTAGATCAGGGCCCGGACCGACCCCAGCATTTT. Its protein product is CASSLDQGPDRPQHF.